These T cell receptor beta chains were read from a single sample in a study of lymphopenia after photon versus proton radiotherapy. The table came from immunoSEQ multiplex PCR; TCRdb's copy has only in-frame clones and leaves some out. Among approximately 170,000 clones listed, 75% to 90% were seen once. The sequenced sample was peripheral blood, obtained from a patient treated with photon-based radiotherapy. These receptors all stem from a man aged 45-65 years with gastric cancer. Each CDR3 is given with its conserved first and last residue. The D gene is left open where the match is weak. Clone sizes are given selectively: once, few, many, or a class where the clone is expanded.

d_gene,j_gene,v_gene,abundance,CDR3nt,CDR3aa
TRBD1,TRBJ2-7,TRBV5-3,.,TGTGCCAGAAGCATAAACAGGGGGTTTCGATACGAGCAGTACTTC,CARSINRGFRYEQYF
.,TRBJ2-3,TRBV5-4,.,TGTGCCAGCAGCTCCAGGGACACCAGCACAGATACGCAGTATTTT,CASSSRDTSTDTQYF
.,TRBJ1-2,TRBV7-9,.,TGTGCCAGCAGCGATAGACAGGTCGATGGCTACACCTTC,CASSDRQVDGYTF
.,TRBJ1-6,TRBV21-1,.,.,CASSKVGQGNSPLHF
.,TRBJ1-4,TRBV28,.,TGTGCCTCGGAGGGAGGGAATGAAAAACTGTTTTTT,CASEGGNEKLFF
.,TRBJ2-2,TRBV7-6,.,TGTGCCAGCAGCTTAGTCCCCGCAGGGCCTAACACCGGGGAGCTGTTTTTT,CASSLVPAGPNTGELFF
TRBD2,TRBJ2-1,TRBV27,.,TGTGCCAGCAGTTTGACTAGCGGGAGCTCCTACAATGAGCAGTTCTTC,CASSLTSGSSYNEQFF
.,TRBJ1-3,TRBV19,.,TGTGCCAGTAGTGGACAGCGTTTCTCTGGAAACACCATATATTTT,CASSGQRFSGNTIYF
TRBD1,TRBJ2-1,TRBV18,once,TGTGCCAGCTCACCAAGGGGGCTGGACAATGAGCAGTTCTTC,CASSPRGLDNEQFF
.,TRBJ2-7,TRBV21-1,.,TGTGCCAGCAGCCCCGGGACAGACTACGAGCAGTACTTC,CASSPGTDYEQYF
TRBD2,TRBJ2-1,TRBV5-4,few,TGTGCCAGCAGCTTGGGGACTAGCGGCTCCTACAATGAGCAGTTCTTC,CASSLGTSGSYNEQFF
.,TRBJ2-5,TRBV7-3,.,TGTGCCAGCAGCACCTCAGGGGAAGGGACCCAGTACTTC,CASSTSGEGTQYF
TRBD2,TRBJ2-2,TRBV4-3,.,TGCGCCAGCAGCCGAGGGGGAAGCGGGAGGGTCGGGGAGCTGTTTTTT,CASSRGGSGRVGELFF
TRBD2,TRBJ2-7,TRBV5-6,many,TGTGCCAGCAGCTTGGTAGCGGGAGGTTCGGAGCAGTACTTC,CASSLVAGGSEQYF
.,TRBJ2-7,TRBV25-1,.,TGTGCCAGCAGTGAATTGGGCCAGGGCTCCTACGAGCAGTACTTC,CASSELGQGSYEQYF
.,TRBJ1-2,TRBV29-1,.,TGCAGCGTTGTAGGACAGAACGACGCATATGGCTACACCTTC,CSVVGQNDAYGYTF
TRBD1,TRBJ2-7,TRBV15,.,TGTGCCACCAGCAGAGATCGTACAGGGGCCTACGAGCAGTACTTC,CATSRDRTGAYEQYF
.,TRBJ2-3,TRBV5-4,.,TGTGCCAGCAGCTTGGGTTGGGAGGCCCAGCGGGATACGCAGTATTTT,CASSLGWEAQRDTQYF
TRBD2,TRBJ2-2,TRBV19,.,TGTGCCAGTAGGGGGACTAGCGGGAGCCTGAACACCGGGGAGCTGTTTTTT,CASRGTSGSLNTGELFF
TRBD2,TRBJ2-3,TRBV19,.,TGTGCCAGTAGTATCGGGACTAGCGGGAGTACAGATACGCAGTATTTT,CASSIGTSGSTDTQYF
.,TRBJ2-1,TRBV29-1,.,TGCAGCGCTCGGGGGATCCTCACCTACAATGAGCAGTTCTTC,CSARGILTYNEQFF
.,TRBJ2-5,TRBV7-3,.,TGTGCCAGCAGCCCTGGGACACAAGAGACCCAGTACTTC,CASSPGTQETQYF
.,TRBJ2-5,TRBV6-6,.,TGTGCCAGTTTAGGGATAGGAATAGAGACCCAGTACTTC,CASLGIGIETQYF
TRBD1,TRBJ1-4,TRBV7-9,.,TGTGCCAGCAGTATCCGGGACAGGGAAACGGATGAACTGTTTTTT,CASSIRDRETDELFF
TRBD1,TRBJ2-5,TRBV28,.,TGTGCCAGCAGTCCTTCTGCGACAGGGGTGGAGGAGACCCAGTACTTC,CASSPSATGVEETQYF
.,TRBJ1-4,TRBV18,.,TGTGCCAGCCACATGGGTGGGAATGAAAAACTGTTTTTT,CASHMGGNEKLFF
.,TRBJ1-1,TRBV11-2,.,TGTGCCAGCAGCTTAGCCCTCCGGGGCCGGGAAACTGAAGCTTTCTTT,CASSLALRGRETEAFF
TRBD1,TRBJ2-5,TRBV7-7,once,TGTGCCAGCAGCCCCAGGGGGATTGGGGAGACCCAGTACTTC,CASSPRGIGETQYF
TRBD2,TRBJ2-7,TRBV27,.,TGTGCCAGCAGTTCACAGGGACTAGCGAACTACGAGCAGTACTTC,CASSSQGLANYEQYF
.,TRBJ2-7,TRBV28,.,TGTGCCAGCAGCTTGGGTGCTACCTGGACTTTGAGAAAGGAGCAGTACTTC,CASSLGATWTLRKEQYF
TRBD1,TRBJ2-7,TRBV7-9,.,TGTGCCAGCAGCTTTTCAGGGGGCGACGAGCAGTACTTC,CASSFSGGDEQYF
TRBD2,TRBJ2-3,TRBV5-1,.,TGCGCCAGCAGCACGGGGGGAGTACGGTTCACAGATACGCAGTATTTT,CASSTGGVRFTDTQYF
.,TRBJ1-4,TRBV7-2,.,TGTGCCAGCAGCTTCGGACTCCCGGGGCGAGAAAAACTGTTTTTT,CASSFGLPGREKLFF
.,TRBJ2-7,TRBV9,.,TGTGCCAGCAGCGTAGTTGGTAGTGGCGCGGAGCAGTACTTC,CASSVVGSGAEQYF
.,TRBJ1-5,TRBV6-1,.,TGTGCCAGCAGTCCCTCGTGGGTAGGAGATCAGCCCCAGCATTTT,CASSPSWVGDQPQHF
.,TRBJ1-1,TRBV28,.,TGTGCCAGCCGCCGTAGGAACACTGAAGCTTTCTTT,CASRRRNTEAFF
.,TRBJ2-7,TRBV18,.,TGTGCCAGCTCACCAGGACAGGGAGGGGCCGAGCAGTACTTC,CASSPGQGGAEQYF
.,TRBJ1-4,TRBV2,.,TGTGCCAGCAGTGAAGGGGCAGATAATGAAAAACTGTTTTTT,CASSEGADNEKLFF
TRBD2,TRBJ2-7,TRBV9,.,TGTGCCAGCAGCCCCTCGGGAGGGCACTCCTACGAGCAGTACTTC,CASSPSGGHSYEQYF
.,TRBJ1-1,TRBV7-9,.,TGTGCCAGCAGCCCCCAGGGCTTGAACACTGAAGCTTTCTTT,CASSPQGLNTEAFF
.,TRBJ1-3,TRBV6-5,.,TGTGCCAGCAGTTACTCGTTCCAACTTACTGGAAACACCATATATTTT,CASSYSFQLTGNTIYF
.,TRBJ2-6,TRBV19,.,TGTGCCAGTAGTATCGGCCCAGGGAGGAGCTCTGGGGCCAACGTCCTGACTTTC,CASSIGPGRSSGANVLTF
.,TRBJ1-1,TRBV28,.,TGTGCCAGCAGCCCCAGGGGCGCGGCCGGTGAAGCTTTCTTT,CASSPRGAAGEAFF
.,TRBJ2-5,TRBV6-6,.,TGTGCCAGCAGTTATAAGGGAGAGACCCAGTACTTC,CASSYKGETQYF
TRBD1,TRBJ2-7,TRBV6-1,medium-sized,TGTGCCAGCAGTGAAGCCTACCGGGACAGGGAGACAGGTAAGGAGCAGTACTTC,CASSEAYRDRETGKEQYF
.,TRBJ2-7,TRBV19,.,TGTGCCAGTAGTAAGGCGTGGGGGTCATTCTCCTACGAGCAGTACTTC,CASSKAWGSFSYEQYF
.,TRBJ1-4,TRBV5-1,.,TGCGCCAGCAGCTTGGATAAGGGGCGCGGGAATGAAAAACTGTTTTTT,CASSLDKGRGNEKLFF
TRBD2,TRBJ2-7,TRBV29-1,once,TGCAGCGTCGAGGGCGGGAGCTCGGGAGAGCAGTACTTC,CSVEGGSSGEQYF
.,TRBJ1-4,TRBV30,.,TGTGCCTGGAGTGCCGGGCCCTCTAATGAAAAACTGTTTTTT,CAWSAGPSNEKLFF
.,TRBJ1-2,TRBV2,.,TGTGCCAGCAGTGAGGAGAACAGGGATCATGGCTACACCTTC,CASSEENRDHGYTF
.,TRBJ1-5,TRBV2,.,TGTGCCAGCAGGAAACAGTCCTATCAGCCCCAGCATTTT,CASRKQSYQPQHF
.,TRBJ2-7,TRBV5-6,.,TGTGCCAGCATGACGAACGGCTTCTACGAGCAGTACTTC,CASMTNGFYEQYF
TRBD2,TRBJ2-2,TRBV7-2,.,TGTGCCAGCAGCATGGGACTAACGAACACCGGGGAGCTGTTTTTT,CASSMGLTNTGELFF